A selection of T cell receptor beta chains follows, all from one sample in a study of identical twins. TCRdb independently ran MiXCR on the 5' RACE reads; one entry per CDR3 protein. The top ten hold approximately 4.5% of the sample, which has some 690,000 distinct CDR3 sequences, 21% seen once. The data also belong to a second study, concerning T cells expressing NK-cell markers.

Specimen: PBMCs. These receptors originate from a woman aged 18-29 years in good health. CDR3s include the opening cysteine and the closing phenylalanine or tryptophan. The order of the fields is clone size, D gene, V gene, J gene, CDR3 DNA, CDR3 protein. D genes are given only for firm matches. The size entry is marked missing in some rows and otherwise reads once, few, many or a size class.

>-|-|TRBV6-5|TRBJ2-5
TGTGCCAGCAGTTACTCGTCGGGAGCGGGAGAGACCCAGTACTTC
CASSYSSGAGETQYF
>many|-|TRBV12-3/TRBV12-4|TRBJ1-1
TGTGCCAGCGGGCAGGGCAACACTGAAGCTTTCTTT
CASGQGNTEAFF
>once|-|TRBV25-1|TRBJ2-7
TGTGGGAAACAGTCCTACGAGCAGTACTTC
CGKQSYEQYF
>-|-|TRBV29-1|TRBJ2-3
TGCAGCGTACTACAGGGAGCAGATACGCAGTATTTT
CSVLQGADTQYF
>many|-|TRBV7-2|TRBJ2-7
TGTGCCAGCAGCTTAGGTTTGGGTAGTGGCGAGCAGTACTTC
CASSLGLGSGEQYF
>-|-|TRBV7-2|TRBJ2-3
TGTGCCAGCAGCTTAGAAACGGTCACAGATACGCAGTATTTT
CASSLETVTDTQYF
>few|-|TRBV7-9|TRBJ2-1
TGTGCCAGCAGCTTAGAGGGCGCTAGCGCGAACAATGAGCAGTTCTTC
CASSLEGASANNEQFF
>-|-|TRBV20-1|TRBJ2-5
TGCAGTGCTAGAGATAGGCGACAGTCCGGGTGGGAGACCCAGTACTTC
CSARDRRQSGWETQYF
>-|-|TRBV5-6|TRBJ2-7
TGTGCCAGCAGTGTCCGACTAATGCGGACGGGGAACTCCTACGAGCAGTACTTC
CASSVRLMRTGNSYEQYF
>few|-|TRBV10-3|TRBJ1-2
TGTGCCATCAGGCAGGTCATGGGCCTGGATTATGGCTACACCTTC
CAIRQVMGLDYGYTF
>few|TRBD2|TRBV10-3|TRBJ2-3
TGTGCCATCAGTAGCTCCCGGGGGGGCACAGATACGCAGTATTTT
CAISSSRGGTDTQYF
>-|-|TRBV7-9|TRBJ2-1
TGTGCCAGCAGCCCGGAAGTCGGGAAGGGTTCCTACAATGAGCAGTTCTTC
CASSPEVGKGSYNEQFF
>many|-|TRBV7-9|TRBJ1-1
TGTGCCAGCAGCTTAGGACAGATGAACACTGAAGCTTTCTTT
CASSLGQMNTEAFF
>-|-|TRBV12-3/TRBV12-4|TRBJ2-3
TGTGCCATTCTAGCGAATACGCAGTATTTT
CAILANTQYF
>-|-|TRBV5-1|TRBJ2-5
TGCGCCAGCAGCTCTCTGTTCCAAGAGACCCAGTACTTC
CASSSLFQETQYF
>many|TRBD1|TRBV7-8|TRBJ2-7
TGTGCCAGCAGCTTCGGACAGGGAGAGAAGCAGTACTTC
CASSFGQGEKQYF
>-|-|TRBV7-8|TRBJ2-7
TGTGCCAGCAGCTTAGATTACCGGTTTTACGAGCAGTACTTC
CASSLDYRFYEQYF
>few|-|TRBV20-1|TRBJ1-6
TGCAGTGTCCAGGAAAGCTCACCCCTCCACTTT
CSVQESSPLHF
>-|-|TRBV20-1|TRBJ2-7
TGCAGTGCTATCCAGCGGGCCTACGAGCAGTACTTC
CSAIQRAYEQYF
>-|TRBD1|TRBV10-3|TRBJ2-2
TGTGCCGTGGACAGGGCAAACACCGGGGAGCTGTTTTTT
CAVDRANTGELFF
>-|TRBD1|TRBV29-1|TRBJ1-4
TGCAGCGCCCTCGTGCTGGGACAGATTAATGAAAAACTGTTTTTT
CSALVLGQINEKLFF
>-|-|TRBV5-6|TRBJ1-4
TGTGCCAGCAGCTGGTACGGGACAACTAATGAAAAACTGTTTTTT
CASSWYGTTNEKLFF
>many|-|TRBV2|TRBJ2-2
TGTGCCAGCCTTGGGGGCGGGGAGCTGTTTTTT
CASLGGGELFF
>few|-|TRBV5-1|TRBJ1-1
TGCGCCAGCAAATCTCTCTTTGCAGGGAGAGCTGAAGCTTTCTTT
CASKSLFAGRAEAFF
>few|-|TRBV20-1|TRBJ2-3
TGCAGTGCTAGTGCAGTGAGCGGGTCCTTCACAGATACGCAGTATTTT
CSASAVSGSFTDTQYF
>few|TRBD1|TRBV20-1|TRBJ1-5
TGCAGTGCTTGGACAGGGGGGAACCTTAATCAGCCCCAGCATTTT
CSAWTGGNLNQPQHF
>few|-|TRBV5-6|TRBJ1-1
TGTGCCAGCAGCTTCCTCAAGGCTGAAGCTTTCTTT
CASSFLKAEAFF
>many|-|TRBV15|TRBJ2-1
TGTGCCACCAGCAGAGATCGTACAGGGAACTACAATGAGCAGTTCTTC
CATSRDRTGNYNEQFF
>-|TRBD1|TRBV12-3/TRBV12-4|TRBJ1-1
TGTGCCAGCAGTTCCCAGGGGGCGCTGATACAGGGCACTGAAGCTTTCTTT
CASSSQGALIQGTEAFF
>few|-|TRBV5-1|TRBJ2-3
TGCGCCAGCAGCGCACAGGGAGGGCCAGATACGCAGTATTTT
CASSAQGGPDTQYF
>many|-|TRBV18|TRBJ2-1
TGTGCCAGCTCCCCTCCCAGTCGTAACTCCTACAATGAGCAGTTCTTC
CASSPPSRNSYNEQFF
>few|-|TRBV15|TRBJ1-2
TGTGCCACCAGCAGACCAGGACACTATGGCTACACCTTC
CATSRPGHYGYTF
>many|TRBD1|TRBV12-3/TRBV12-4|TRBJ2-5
TGTGCCAGCAGCCTTGGACAGGCAGAGACCCAGTACTTC
CASSLGQAETQYF
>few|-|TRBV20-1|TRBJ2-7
TGCAGTGCTCGGTACCGGGAGGAGCAGTACTTC
CSARYREEQYF
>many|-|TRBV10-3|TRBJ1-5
TGTGCCATCAGCCAAGACAGAGCCTATCAGCCCCAGCATTTT
CAISQDRAYQPQHF
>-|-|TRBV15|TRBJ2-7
TGTGCCACCAGCAGGTCGTCAGAGGGGCTAGAGAGTTTCTACGAGCAGTACTTC
CATSRSSEGLESFYEQYF
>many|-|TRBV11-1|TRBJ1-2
TGTGCCAGCAGCTTTCGGGGAGTGTCTGGCTACACCTTC
CASSFRGVSGYTF
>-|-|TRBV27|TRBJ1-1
TGTGCCAGCAGGACGGACAAATGGCTCCCTTTCTTT
CASRTDKWLPFF
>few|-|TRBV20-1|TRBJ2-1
TGCAGTGCTGAGCCCGGGATTCAACATTACAATGAGCAGTTCTTC
CSAEPGIQHYNEQFF
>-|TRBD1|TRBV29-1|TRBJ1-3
TGCAGCGTTGCCCCGACAGGGGGCTCGTCTGGAAACACCATATATTTT
CSVAPTGGSSGNTIYF
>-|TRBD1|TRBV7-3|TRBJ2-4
TGTGCCAGCAGCGCAGACAGGGTAAAAAACATTCAGTACTTC
CASSADRVKNIQYF
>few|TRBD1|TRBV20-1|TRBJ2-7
TGCAGTGCTAGTACGTCAGGGGGTAACTACGAGCAGTACTTC
CSASTSGGNYEQYF
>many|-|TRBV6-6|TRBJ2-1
TGTGCCAGCAGTTGGAACACCTACAATGAGCAGTTCTTC
CASSWNTYNEQFF
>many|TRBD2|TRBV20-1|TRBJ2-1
TGCAGTGCTAGAGGGACTAGCGGGGAGTATGAGCAGTTCTTC
CSARGTSGEYEQFF
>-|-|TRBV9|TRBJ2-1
TGTGCCAGCAGCGCCGAGATAGACACCTACAATGAGCAGTTCTTC
CASSAEIDTYNEQFF
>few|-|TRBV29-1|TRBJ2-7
TGCAGCGTCCTTCAGGGGAGCGAGCAGTACTTC
CSVLQGSEQYF
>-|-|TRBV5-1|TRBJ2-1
TGCGCCAGCAGCTTGGAAGGAGTTAGCTCCTACAATGAGCAGTTCTTC
CASSLEGVSSYNEQFF
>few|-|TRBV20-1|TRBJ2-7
TGCAGTGCGTCACGGGTGGGCGGGTTTTCCCAGTACTTC
CSASRVGGFSQYF
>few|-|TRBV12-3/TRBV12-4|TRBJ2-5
TGTGCCAGCAGCAAACCGGGACCTCAAGAGACCCAGTACTTC
CASSKPGPQETQYF
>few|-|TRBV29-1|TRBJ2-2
TGCAGCTTCCTACCCAGGAGCGGAGCGAACACCGGGGAGCTGTTTTTT
CSFLPRSGANTGELFF
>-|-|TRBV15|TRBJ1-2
TGTGCCACCAGCAGAGACGTAACAGGGTCTGGCTACACCTTC
CATSRDVTGSGYTF
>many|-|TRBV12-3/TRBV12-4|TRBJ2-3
TGTGCCAGCAGTCGTACCGGAGATACGCAGTATTTT
CASSRTGDTQYF
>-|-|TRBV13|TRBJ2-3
TGTGCCAGCAGCTCGGAGAACGGGGGCACAGATACGCAGTATTTT
CASSSENGGTDTQYF
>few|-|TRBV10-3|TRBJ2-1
TGTGCCATCAGTGAGTCTGGAGGGACGGCAGCCTACAATGAGCAGTTCTTC
CAISESGGTAAYNEQFF
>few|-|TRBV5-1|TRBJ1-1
TGCGCCAGCAGCCCTGTGGAGGTCGGCACTGAAGCTTTCTTT
CASSPVEVGTEAFF
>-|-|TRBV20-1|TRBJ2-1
TGCAGTGCTAGAAAGGCCCTCTATAATGAGCAGTTCTTC
CSARKALYNEQFF
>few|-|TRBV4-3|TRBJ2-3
TGCGCCAGCAGCCCCATCAAAGAGGGCCGGCCAGATACGCAGTATTTT
CASSPIKEGRPDTQYF
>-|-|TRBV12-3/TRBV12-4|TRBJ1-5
TGTGCCAGCAGTTTTTTAGGGGCGGCTCAGCCCCAGCATTTT
CASSFLGAAQPQHF